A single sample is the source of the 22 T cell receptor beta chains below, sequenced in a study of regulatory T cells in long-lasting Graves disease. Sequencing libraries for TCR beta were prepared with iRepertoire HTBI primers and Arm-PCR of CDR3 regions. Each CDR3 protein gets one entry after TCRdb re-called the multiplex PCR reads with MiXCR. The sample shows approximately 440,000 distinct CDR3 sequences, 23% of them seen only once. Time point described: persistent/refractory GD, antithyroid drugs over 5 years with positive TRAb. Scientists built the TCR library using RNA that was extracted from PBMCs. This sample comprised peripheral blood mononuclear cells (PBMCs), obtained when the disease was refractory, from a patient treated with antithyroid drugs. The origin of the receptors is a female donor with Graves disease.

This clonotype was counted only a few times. The CDR3 is CASRSDRGLNQPQHF. In DNA, the CDR3 is TGTGCCAGCAGGTCGGACAGGGGATTAAATCAGCCCCAGCATTTT. The chain uses TRBV6-1 and TRBJ1-5, with 9 bases matching TRBD1. CDR3 size: 15 residues. The germline gives CDR1 MNHNS, CDR2 SASEGT. V lost 6 bases and J lost 4; bases outside the gene matches: 7.

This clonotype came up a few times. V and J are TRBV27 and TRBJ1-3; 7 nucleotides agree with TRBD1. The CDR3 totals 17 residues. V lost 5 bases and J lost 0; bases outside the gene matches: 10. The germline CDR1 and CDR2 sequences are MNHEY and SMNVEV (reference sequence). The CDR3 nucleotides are TGTGCCAGCAGTGAGCGCACGGGACAGATCTCTGGAAACACCATATATTTT. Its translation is CASSERTGQISGNTIYF.

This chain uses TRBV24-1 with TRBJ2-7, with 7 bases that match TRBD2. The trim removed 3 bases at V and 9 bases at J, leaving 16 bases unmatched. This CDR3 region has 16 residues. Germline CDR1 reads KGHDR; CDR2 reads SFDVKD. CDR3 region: CATSDETATSADGQYF. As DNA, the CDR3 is TGTGCCACCAGTGATGAGACGGCTACTAGCGCAGACGGGCAGTACTTC.

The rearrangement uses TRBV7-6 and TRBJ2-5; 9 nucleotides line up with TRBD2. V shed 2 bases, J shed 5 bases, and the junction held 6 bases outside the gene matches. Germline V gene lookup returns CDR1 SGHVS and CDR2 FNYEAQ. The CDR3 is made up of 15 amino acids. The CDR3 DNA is TGTGCCAGCAGCTTAAATGAGGGGACTAGCGAGACCCAGTACTTC. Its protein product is CASSLNEGTSETQYF.

CDR3: CSVGLGAQGNTIYF. The CDR3 coding sequence is TGCAGCGTTGGTCTGGGGGCGCAAGGAAACACCATATATTTT. The rearrangement joins TRBV29-1 to TRBJ1-3, with D perhaps TRBD1 (6 bases). Looked up from germline, CDR1 is SQVTM and CDR2 is ANQGSEA. Trimming shortened V by 4 bases and J by 4 bases, and 14 bases separated the two germline ends. This CDR3 comprises 14 residues. The full variable domain, its missing parts supplied by reference TRBV29-1 and TRBJ1-3, is SAVISQKPSRDICQRGTSLTIQCQVDSQVTMMFWYRQQPGQSLTLIATANQGSEATYESGFVIDKFPISRPNLTFSTLTVSNMSPEDSSIYLCSVGLGAQGNTIYFGEGSWLTVV.

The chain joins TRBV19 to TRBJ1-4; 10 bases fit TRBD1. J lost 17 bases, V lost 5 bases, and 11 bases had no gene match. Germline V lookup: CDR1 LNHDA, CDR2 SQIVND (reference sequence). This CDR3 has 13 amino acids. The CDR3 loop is CASSPTTGGASFF. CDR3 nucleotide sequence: TGTGCCAGTAGTCCAACGACAGGGGGCGCGAGTTTTTTT.

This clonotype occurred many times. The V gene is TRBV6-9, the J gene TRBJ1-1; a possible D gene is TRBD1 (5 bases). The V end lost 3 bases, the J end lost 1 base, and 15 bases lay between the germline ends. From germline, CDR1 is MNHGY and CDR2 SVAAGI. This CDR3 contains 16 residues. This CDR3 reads CASSYSSARGNTEAFF. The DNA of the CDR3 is TGTGCCAGCAGTTACTCCTCGGCGAGGGGGAACACTGAAGCTTTCTTT.

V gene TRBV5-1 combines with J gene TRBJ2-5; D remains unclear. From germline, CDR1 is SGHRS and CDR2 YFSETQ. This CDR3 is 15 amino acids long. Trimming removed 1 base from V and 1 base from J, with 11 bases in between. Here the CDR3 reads CASSLNAGPQETQYF. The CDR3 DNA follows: TGCGCCAGCAGCTTGAACGCAGGACCCCAAGAGACCCAGTACTTC. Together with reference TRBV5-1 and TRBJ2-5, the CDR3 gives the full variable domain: KAGVTQTPRYLIKTRGQQVTLSCSPISGHRSVSWYQQTPGQGLQFLFEYFSETQRNKGNFPGRFSGRQFSNSRSEMNVSTLELGDSALYLCASSLNAGPQETQYFGPGTRLLVL.

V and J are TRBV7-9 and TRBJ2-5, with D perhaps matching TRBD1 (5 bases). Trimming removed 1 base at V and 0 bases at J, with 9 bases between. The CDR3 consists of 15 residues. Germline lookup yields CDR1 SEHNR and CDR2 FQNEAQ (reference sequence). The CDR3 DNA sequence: TGTGCCAGCAGCTTAGGCAGGGCGGACCAAGAGACCCAGTACTTC. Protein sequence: CASSLGRADQETQYF. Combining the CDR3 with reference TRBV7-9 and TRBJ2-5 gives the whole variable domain DTGVSQNPRHKITKRGQNVTFRCDPISEHNRLYWYRQTLGQGPEFLTYFQNEAQLEKSRLLSDRFSAERPKGSFSTLEIQRTEQGDSAMYLCASSLGRADQETQYFGPGTRLLVL.

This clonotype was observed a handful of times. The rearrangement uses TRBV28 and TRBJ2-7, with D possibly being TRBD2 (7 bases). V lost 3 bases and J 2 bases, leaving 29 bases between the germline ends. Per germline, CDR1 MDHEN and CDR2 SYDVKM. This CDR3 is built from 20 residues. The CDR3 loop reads CASSLGGGGLIAKAAYEQYF. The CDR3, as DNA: TGTGCCAGCAGTTTGGGGGGGGGGGGGCTAATAGCGAAAGCGGCCTACGAGCAGTACTTC. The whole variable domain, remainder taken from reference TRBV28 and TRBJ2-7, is DVKVTQSSRYLVKRTGEKVFLECVQDMDHENMFWYRQDPGLGLRLIYFSYDVKMKEKGDIPEGYSVSREKKERFSLILESASTNQTSMYLCASSLGGGGLIAKAAYEQYFGPGTRLTVT.

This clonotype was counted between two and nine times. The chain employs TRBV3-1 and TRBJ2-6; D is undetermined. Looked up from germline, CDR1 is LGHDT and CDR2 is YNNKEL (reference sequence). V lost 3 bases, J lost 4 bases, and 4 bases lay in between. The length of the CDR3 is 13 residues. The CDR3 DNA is TGTGCCAGCAGCCACGGAGGGGCCAACGTCCTGACTTTC. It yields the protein CASSHGGANVLTF.

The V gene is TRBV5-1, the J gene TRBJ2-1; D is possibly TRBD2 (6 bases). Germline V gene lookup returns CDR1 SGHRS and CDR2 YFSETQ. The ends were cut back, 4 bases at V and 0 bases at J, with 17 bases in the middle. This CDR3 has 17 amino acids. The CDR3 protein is CASSLTSGDRSYNEQFF. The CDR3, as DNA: TGCGCCAGCAGCCTGACTAGTGGGGACCGCTCCTACAATGAGCAGTTCTTC.

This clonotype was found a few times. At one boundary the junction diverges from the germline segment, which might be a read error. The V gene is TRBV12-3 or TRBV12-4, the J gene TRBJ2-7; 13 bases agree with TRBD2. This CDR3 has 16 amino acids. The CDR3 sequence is CASSFRTSGRIYERYF. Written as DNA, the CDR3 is TGTGCCAGCAGTTTCAGGACTAGCGGGAGAATTTACGAGCGGTACTTC.

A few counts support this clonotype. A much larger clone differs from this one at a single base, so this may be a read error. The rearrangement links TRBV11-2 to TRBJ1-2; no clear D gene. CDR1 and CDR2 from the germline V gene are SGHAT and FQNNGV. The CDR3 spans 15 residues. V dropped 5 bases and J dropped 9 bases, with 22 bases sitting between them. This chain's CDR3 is CASSPRFGGDMCYTF. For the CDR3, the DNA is TGTGCCAGCAGCCCCCGTTTCGGTGGGGATATGTGCTACACCTTC. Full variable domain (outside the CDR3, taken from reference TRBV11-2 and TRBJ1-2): EAGVAQSPRYKIIEKRQSVAFWCNPISGHATLYWYQQILGQGPKLLIQFQNNGVVDDSQLPKDRFSAERLKGVDSTLKIQPAKLEDSAVYLCASSPRFGGDMCYTFGSGTRLTVV.

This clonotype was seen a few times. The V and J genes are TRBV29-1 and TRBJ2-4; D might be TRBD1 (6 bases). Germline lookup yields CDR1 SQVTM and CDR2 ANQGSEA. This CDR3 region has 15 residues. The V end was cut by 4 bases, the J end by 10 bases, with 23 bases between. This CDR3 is CSVGDTGPPIGIQYF. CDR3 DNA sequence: TGCAGCGTTGGGGACACCGGGCCCCCGATAGGGATTCAGTACTTC.

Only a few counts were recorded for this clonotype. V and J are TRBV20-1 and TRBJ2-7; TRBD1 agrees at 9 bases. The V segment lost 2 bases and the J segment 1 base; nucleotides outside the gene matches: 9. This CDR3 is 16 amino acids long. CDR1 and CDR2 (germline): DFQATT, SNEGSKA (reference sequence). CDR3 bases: TGCAGTGCTAGATCCCCCGGGACAGGGAGGTCCTACGAGCAGTACTTC. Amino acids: CSARSPGTGRSYEQYF.

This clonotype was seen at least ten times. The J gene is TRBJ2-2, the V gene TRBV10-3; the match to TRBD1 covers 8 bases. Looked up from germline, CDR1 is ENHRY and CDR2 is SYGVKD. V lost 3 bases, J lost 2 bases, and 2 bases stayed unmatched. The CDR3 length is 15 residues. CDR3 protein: CAISEGQGNTGELFF. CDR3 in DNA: TGTGCCATCAGTGAAGGACAGGGCAACACCGGGGAGCTGTTTTTT.

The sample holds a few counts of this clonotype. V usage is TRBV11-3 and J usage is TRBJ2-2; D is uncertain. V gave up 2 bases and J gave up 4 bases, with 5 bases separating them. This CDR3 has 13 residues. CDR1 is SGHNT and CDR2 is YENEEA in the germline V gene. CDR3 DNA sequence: TGTGCCAGCAGCTTATCGGCCACCGGGGAGCTGTTTTTT. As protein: CASSLSATGELFF.

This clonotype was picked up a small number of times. CDR3: CASNLRGGSYEQYF. For the CDR3, the DNA is TGTGCCAGCAATTTGCGGGGCGGCTCCTACGAGCAGTACTTC. The chain couples TRBV7-9 to TRBJ2-7, with D possibly matching TRBD2 (6 bases). This CDR3 contains 14 residues. CDR1 SEHNR and CDR2 FQNEAQ come from the germline V gene (reference sequence). V lost 7 bases and J lost 0, with 13 bases in between.

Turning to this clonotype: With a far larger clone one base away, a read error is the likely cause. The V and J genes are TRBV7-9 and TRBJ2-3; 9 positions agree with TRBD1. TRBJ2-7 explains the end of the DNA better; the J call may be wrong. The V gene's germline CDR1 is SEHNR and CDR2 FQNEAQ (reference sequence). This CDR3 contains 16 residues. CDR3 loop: CASSLWGTGHTYEQYF. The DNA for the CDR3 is TGTGCCAGCAGTTTATGGGGGACAGGGCATACCTACGAGCAGTACTTC.

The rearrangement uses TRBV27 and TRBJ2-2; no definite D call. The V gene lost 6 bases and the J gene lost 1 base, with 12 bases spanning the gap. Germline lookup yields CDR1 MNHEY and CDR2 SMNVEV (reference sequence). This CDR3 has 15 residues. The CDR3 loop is CASRPGQMNTGELFF. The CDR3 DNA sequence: TGTGCCAGCAGACCGGGTCAGATGAACACCGGGGAGCTGTTTTTT.

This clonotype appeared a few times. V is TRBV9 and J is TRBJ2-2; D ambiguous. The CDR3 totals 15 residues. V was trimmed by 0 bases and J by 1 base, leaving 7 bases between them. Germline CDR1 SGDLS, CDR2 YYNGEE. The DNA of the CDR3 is TGTGCCAGCAGCGTAGAAGACTGGAACACCGGGGAGCTGTTTTTT. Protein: CASSVEDWNTGELFF.